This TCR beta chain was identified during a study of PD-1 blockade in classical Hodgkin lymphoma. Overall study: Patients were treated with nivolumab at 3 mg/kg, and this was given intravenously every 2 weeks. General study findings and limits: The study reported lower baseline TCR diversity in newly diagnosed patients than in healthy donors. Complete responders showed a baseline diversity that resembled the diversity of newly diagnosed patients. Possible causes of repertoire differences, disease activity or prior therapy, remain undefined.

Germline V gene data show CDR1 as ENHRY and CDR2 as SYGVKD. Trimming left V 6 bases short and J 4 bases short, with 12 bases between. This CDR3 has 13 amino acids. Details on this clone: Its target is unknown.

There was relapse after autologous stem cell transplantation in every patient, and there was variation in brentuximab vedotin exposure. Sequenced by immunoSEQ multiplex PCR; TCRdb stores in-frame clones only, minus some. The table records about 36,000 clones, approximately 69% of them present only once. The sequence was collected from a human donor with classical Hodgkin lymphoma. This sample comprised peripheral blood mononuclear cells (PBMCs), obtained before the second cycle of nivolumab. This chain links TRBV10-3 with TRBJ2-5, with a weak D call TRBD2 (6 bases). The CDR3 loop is CAISEGRTETQYF. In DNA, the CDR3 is TGTGCCATCAGCGAAGGGAGGACAGAGACCCAGTACTTC.